This is a list of T cell receptor beta chains from one sample in a study of T cell responses to AZD1222 COVID-19 vaccine. TCRdb's copy holds only in-frame clones and misses some; the assay was immunoSEQ multiplex PCR. The table shows about 110,000 clones, with 89% occurring only once. Sequenced material: peripheral blood, taken 28 days after the second AZD1222 dose. These receptor sequences come from an adult who received the AZD1222 COVID-19 vaccine. CDR3s include the opening cysteine and the closing phenylalanine or tryptophan. D genes are given only for firm matches. Clone size, where shown, is once, few, many, or a class for clones that have expanded.

v_call,clone_size,d_call,j_call,cdr3_nt,cdr3_aa
TRBV5-1,few,TRBD1,TRBJ2-7,TGCGCCAGCAGCTTGGGGCAGGGGGCCTCCGAGCAGTACTTC,CASSLGQGASEQYF
TRBV29-1,-,TRBD1,TRBJ2-7,TGCAGCGCCGGGACAGGGGGTAGGTCCTACGAGCAGTACTTC,CSAGTGGRSYEQYF
TRBV18,-,TRBD1,TRBJ1-1,TGTGCCAGCTCACCATCAGGGACAGGGAACACTGAAGCTTTCTTT,CASSPSGTGNTEAFF
TRBV7-9,-,-,TRBJ1-1,TGTGCCAGCAGCGTCGCCCCACGACGGAAAAACACTGAAGCTTTCTTT,CASSVAPRRKNTEAFF
TRBV28,-,-,TRBJ1-5,TGTGCCAGCAGTGGCAACAGAGGGGGGGTTGGAAATCAGCCCCAGCATTTT,CASSGNRGGVGNQPQHF
TRBV6-6,-,-,TRBJ1-1,TGTGCCAGCAAAGGGAGCGGGAACACTGAAGCTTTCTTT,CASKGSGNTEAFF
TRBV7-9,-,TRBD1,TRBJ2-7,TGTGCCAGCAGCCCAAGGGACAGGGACTACGAGCAGTACTTC,CASSPRDRDYEQYF
TRBV18,few,-,TRBJ1-1,TGTGCCAGCTCACCATTGAGGCAGACGAACACTGAAGCTTTCTTT,CASSPLRQTNTEAFF
TRBV18,-,TRBD2,TRBJ2-7,TGTGCCAGCTCAAACGGACTAGCGGGAGACGAGCAGTACTTC,CASSNGLAGDEQYF
TRBV20-1,-,-,TRBJ2-7,TGCAGTGCTGGGATTAGCCGCGCGTGGTACTTC,CSAGISRAWYF
TRBV24-1,-,TRBD1,TRBJ2-2,TGTGCCACCAGTCCTCTGACAGGGAGCACCGGGGAGCTGTTTTTT,CATSPLTGSTGELFF
TRBV12-3/TRBV12-4,-,-,TRBJ1-2,TGTGCCAGCAGTCCCTCCGGGTACTATGGCTACACCTTC,CASSPSGYYGYTF
TRBV15,-,TRBD1,TRBJ1-2,TGTGCCACCAGCAGAGAAACAGGGGCCGACTATGGCTACACCTTC,CATSRETGADYGYTF
TRBV18,-,-,TRBJ2-1,TGTGCCAGCTCACTTAATAGCGGAAGCTCCTACAATGAGCAGTTCTTC,CASSLNSGSSYNEQFF
TRBV18,-,TRBD2,TRBJ2-7,TGTGCCAGCTCACCCGGGGGGGCCCACCGCTACGAGCAGTACTTC,CASSPGGAHRYEQYF
TRBV7-2,-,-,TRBJ1-1,TGTGCCAGCTCGACCCTACAGGCATCAAACGAAGCTTTCTTT,CASSTLQASNEAFF
TRBV7-7,once,TRBD2,TRBJ2-1,TGTGCCAGCAGCCCGACTAGCGGGAGAGTTAGGGATGAGCAGTTCTTC,CASSPTSGRVRDEQFF
TRBV6-5,once,TRBD2,TRBJ2-7,TGTGCCAGCAGTTCACTACTAGCGGGAAGGAGCGAGCAGTACTTC,CASSSLLAGRSEQYF
TRBV19,-,-,TRBJ1-5,TGTGCCAGTAGTAGCCAAGGACAGTATAGCAATCAGCCCCAGCATTTT,CASSSQGQYSNQPQHF
TRBV3-1/TRBV3-2,-,-,TRBJ1-2,TGTGCCAGCAGCCAATCGATGGGCTACACCTTC,CASSQSMGYTF
TRBV30,-,-,TRBJ2-7,TGTGCCTGGAGTTGGACCGGGGGCGAGCAGTACTTC,CAWSWTGGEQYF
TRBV4-2,-,TRBD1,TRBJ1-5,TGTGCCAGCAGCCAAGGACAGGGCGATTATCAGCCCCAGCATTTT,CASSQGQGDYQPQHF
TRBV28,-,TRBD1,TRBJ2-7,TGTGCCAGCAGGAGCCCCGGGACAGGGGGGGACGAGCAGTACTTC,CASRSPGTGGDEQYF
TRBV4-1,-,TRBD2,TRBJ2-3,TGCGCCAGCAGCCAACTTACTAGCGGGGGAGGGAGGAGCACAGATACGCAGTATTTT,CASSQLTSGGGRSTDTQYF
TRBV19,-,-,TRBJ1-5,TGTGCCAGTACCACCACACCTTATAGCAATCAGCCCCAGCATTTT,CASTTTPYSNQPQHF
TRBV27,-,-,TRBJ1-5,TGTGCCAGCAGTTTGGGGGACGGGAGGCAGCCCCAGCATTTT,CASSLGDGRQPQHF
TRBV14,-,-,TRBJ1-2,TGTGCCAGCAGCGCGGGCCTTCGAAGGACCTATGGCTACACCTTC,CASSAGLRRTYGYTF
TRBV14,once,-,TRBJ2-7,TGTGCCAGCAGCCCAAGGCAGGGGGGTGAGCAGTACTTC,CASSPRQGGEQYF
TRBV9,medium-sized,-,TRBJ2-7,TGTGCCAGCAGCTCAAGCTGGGGAAGCGAGCAGTACTTC,CASSSSWGSEQYF
TRBV27,-,TRBD1,TRBJ2-7,TGTGCCAGCAGACCCTCCGGGACAGGGACGCTAGTGGGTTACGAGCAGTACTTC,CASRPSGTGTLVGYEQYF
TRBV28,-,-,TRBJ1-1,TGTGCCTTGAAGGGGAACACTGAAGCTTTCTTT,CALKGNTEAFF
TRBV29-1,-,-,TRBJ1-5,TGCAGCGTTGACATTGGGGATCAGCCCCAGCATTTT,CSVDIGDQPQHF
TRBV7-2,-,TRBD2,TRBJ2-3,TGTGCCAGCAGCTTAATGGCTGCTAGCGGTGGGGCAGATACGCAGTATTTT,CASSLMAASGGADTQYF
TRBV7-9,-,-,TRBJ2-7,TGTGCCAGCAGCTTAGCGGACGGGAGCCCGGAGCAGTACTTC,CASSLADGSPEQYF
TRBV7-9,-,-,TRBJ2-1,TGTGCCAGCAGCCAGTGGGGAAGTTCCGCCAATGAGCAGTTCTTC,CASSQWGSSANEQFF
TRBV5-1,-,-,TRBJ2-5,TGCGCCAGCAGCTCCAACACTCGTCTGACAACGTCCCAAGAGACCCAGTACTTC,CASSSNTRLTTSQETQYF
TRBV27,-,-,TRBJ2-7,TGTGCCACGGGAAGGGGTGGCTCCTACGAGCAGTACTTC,CATGRGGSYEQYF
TRBV6-1,-,TRBD2,TRBJ2-7,TGTGCCAGCAGTGAAGCGGGGGGGATCTACGAGCAGTACTTC,CASSEAGGIYEQYF
TRBV15,-,-,TRBJ2-1,TGTGCCACCAGTTTTACGACAGCCTACAATGAGCAGTTCTTC,CATSFTTAYNEQFF
TRBV7-8,-,TRBD1,TRBJ2-7,TGTGCCAGCAGCTCCACCTACGGGACAGGGGGCGAGCAGTACTTC,CASSSTYGTGGEQYF
TRBV7-9,-,-,TRBJ1-1,TGTGCCAGCAGCTTTCTAGGGATTGAAGCTTTCTTT,CASSFLGIEAFF
TRBV6-5,-,-,TRBJ1-5,TGTGCCAGCAGCCGGACACAGAGCAATCAGCCCCAGCATTTT,CASSRTQSNQPQHF
TRBV10-3,-,-,TRBJ1-1,TGTGCCATCAGTGTACTGGCGGACACTGAAGCTTTCTTT,CAISVLADTEAFF
TRBV28,-,-,TRBJ1-2,TGTGCCAGCAGAGGGGGGCTACATGGCTACACCTTC,CASRGGLHGYTF
TRBV7-2,-,-,TRBJ1-3,TGTGCCAGCAGCTTAGGGCAGATCGGAAACACCATATATTTT,CASSLGQIGNTIYF
TRBV28,-,-,TRBJ1-4,TGTGCCAGTAGATCAGGGCCAACTAATGAAAAACTGTTTTTT,CASRSGPTNEKLFF
TRBV9,-,-,TRBJ1-4,TGTGCCAGCAGCGCCCAGGTTCTTGCAACTAATGAAAAACTGTTTTTT,CASSAQVLATNEKLFF
TRBV5-1,-,-,TRBJ2-7,TGCGCCAGCAGCCGCGGAGGGGGCTTGAACGAGCAGTACTTC,CASSRGGGLNEQYF
TRBV5-4,-,TRBD2,TRBJ2-2,TGTGCCAGCAGCTGGGGACTAGCGGGAAGCACCGGGGAGCTGTTTTTT,CASSWGLAGSTGELFF